These T cell receptor beta chains were read from a single sample in a study of patients and donors after allogeneic stem cell transplantation. TCRdb passed the RT-PCR reads through MiXCR, listing each CDR3 protein once. The sample holds approximately 160,000 distinct CDR3 sequences, approximately 30% seen once. The sample comprised blood, either unsorted or a sorted T cell fraction (not recorded which). These receptors all stem from a human donor who was either an allogeneic HSCT recipient or a stem cell or donor lymphocyte infusion donor (not recorded which). It is not recorded whose cells these are; they may come from a transplant donor. CDR3s include the opening cysteine and the closing phenylalanine or tryptophan. The order of the fields is J gene, V gene, clone size, D gene, CDR3 DNA, CDR3 protein. The D gene is left open where the match is weak. Size is omitted from some rows. Given values are once, few, many or a class for expanded clones.

j_gene: TRBJ2-7
v_gene: TRBV29-1
abundance: NA
d_gene: TRBD2
CDR3nt: TGCAGCACCAAGGGTACTAGCGGGAGTCATACCTACGAGCAGTACTTC
CDR3aa: CSTKGTSGSHTYEQYF

j_gene: TRBJ1-2
v_gene: TRBV6-2/TRBV6-3
abundance: few
d_gene: TRBD1
CDR3nt: TGTGCCAGCAGACACAGGGGTCCTAACTATGGCTACACCTTC
CDR3aa: CASRHRGPNYGYTF

j_gene: TRBJ2-1
v_gene: TRBV6-2/TRBV6-3
abundance: NA
d_gene: NA
CDR3nt: TGTGCCAGCAGTTACTCCTCACTCTGGGGAAATGAGCAGTTCTTC
CDR3aa: CASSYSSLWGNEQFF

j_gene: TRBJ2-7
v_gene: TRBV12-3/TRBV12-4
abundance: NA
d_gene: NA
CDR3nt: TGTGCCAGCAGTTATAACAACATGGAGCAGTACTTC
CDR3aa: CASSYNNMEQYF

j_gene: TRBJ2-2
v_gene: TRBV10-1
abundance: NA
d_gene: NA
CDR3nt: TGCGCCAGCAGTGAAGAGGACATCACCGGGGAGCTGTTTTTT
CDR3aa: CASSEEDITGELFF

j_gene: TRBJ1-6
v_gene: TRBV5-1
abundance: few
d_gene: NA
CDR3nt: TGCGCCAGCAGCTTGGATAGGGACTCACCCCTCCACTTT
CDR3aa: CASSLDRDSPLHF

j_gene: TRBJ2-1
v_gene: TRBV24-1
abundance: NA
d_gene: TRBD1
CDR3nt: TGTGCCACCAGCGACAGGGGGTACAATGAGCAGTTCTTC
CDR3aa: CATSDRGYNEQFF

j_gene: TRBJ2-1
v_gene: TRBV4-1
abundance: few
d_gene: TRBD1
CDR3nt: TGCGCCAGCAGCCAACTTGACAGGGATAACAATGAGCAGTTCTTC
CDR3aa: CASSQLDRDNNEQFF

j_gene: TRBJ2-7
v_gene: TRBV9
abundance: NA
d_gene: TRBD2
CDR3nt: TGTGCCAGCAGCCCTCGGACTAGCGGGAGGTATCCCTACGAGCAGTACTTC
CDR3aa: CASSPRTSGRYPYEQYF

j_gene: TRBJ2-3
v_gene: TRBV5-1
abundance: few
d_gene: NA
CDR3nt: TGCGCCAGCAGCTTGCCCGGACGTCCAGATACGCAGTATTTT
CDR3aa: CASSLPGRPDTQYF

j_gene: TRBJ2-4
v_gene: TRBV29-1
abundance: NA
d_gene: TRBD1
CDR3nt: TGCAGCGTTGAAGTTCAACAGGGGATAGCCAAAAACATTCAGTACTTC
CDR3aa: CSVEVQQGIAKNIQYF

j_gene: TRBJ1-1
v_gene: TRBV7-2
abundance: few
d_gene: NA
CDR3nt: TGTGCCAGCAGGGAGGGCACTGAAGCTTTCTTT
CDR3aa: CASREGTEAFF

j_gene: TRBJ2-5
v_gene: TRBV28
abundance: NA
d_gene: TRBD1
CDR3nt: TGTGCCAGTAGACAACCGGGACAGGGTGAAGAGACCCAGTACTTC
CDR3aa: CASRQPGQGEETQYF

j_gene: TRBJ1-2
v_gene: TRBV6-5
abundance: NA
d_gene: NA
CDR3nt: TGTGCCAGCAGTTACTCAGGGATCTATGGCTACACCTTC
CDR3aa: CASSYSGIYGYTF

j_gene: TRBJ2-3
v_gene: TRBV5-1
abundance: few
d_gene: TRBD2
CDR3nt: TGCGCCAGCAGCTTAACGACTAGCGGGACCACAGATACGCAGTATTTT
CDR3aa: CASSLTTSGTTDTQYF

j_gene: TRBJ1-1
v_gene: TRBV12-3/TRBV12-4
abundance: many
d_gene: TRBD1
CDR3nt: TGTGCCAGCAGTAATACAGGGGGCCGTGAAGCTTTCTTT
CDR3aa: CASSNTGGREAFF

j_gene: TRBJ2-1
v_gene: TRBV5-1
abundance: NA
d_gene: NA
CDR3nt: TGCGCCAGCAGCCCAGACCACAATGAGCAGTTCTTC
CDR3aa: CASSPDHNEQFF

j_gene: TRBJ2-5
v_gene: TRBV12-3/TRBV12-4
abundance: few
d_gene: NA
CDR3nt: TGTGCCAGCACCGAGGGGGGCCCAAGAGCGACCCAGTACTTC
CDR3aa: CASTEGGPRATQYF

j_gene: TRBJ2-1
v_gene: TRBV7-2
abundance: few
d_gene: TRBD2
CDR3nt: TGTGCCAGCAGGATCGCGGGAGGGCCTGACAATGAGCAGTTCTTC
CDR3aa: CASRIAGGPDNEQFF

j_gene: TRBJ1-5
v_gene: TRBV20-1
abundance: few
d_gene: TRBD1
CDR3nt: TGCAGTGCTCGACAGGGTTTGGGCAATCAGCCCCAGCATTTT
CDR3aa: CSARQGLGNQPQHF

j_gene: TRBJ2-7
v_gene: TRBV27
abundance: NA
d_gene: NA
CDR3nt: TGTGCCAGCTCTAATGCGAACGAGCAGTACTTC
CDR3aa: CASSNANEQYF

j_gene: TRBJ1-2
v_gene: TRBV27
abundance: few
d_gene: NA
CDR3nt: TGTGCCAGCAGTTCCCTTGGGGACTATGGCTACACCTTC
CDR3aa: CASSSLGDYGYTF

j_gene: TRBJ1-6
v_gene: TRBV11-2
abundance: NA
d_gene: NA
CDR3nt: TGTGCCAGCAGCTTAGAAGGGATGGGTTCACCCCTCCACTTT
CDR3aa: CASSLEGMGSPLHF

j_gene: TRBJ2-4
v_gene: TRBV11-2
abundance: NA
d_gene: TRBD1
CDR3nt: TGTGCCAGCAGCCGGGACAGAAGGAACATTCAGTACTTC
CDR3aa: CASSRDRRNIQYF

j_gene: TRBJ1-2
v_gene: TRBV12-3/TRBV12-4
abundance: once
d_gene: NA
CDR3nt: TGTGCCAGCAGTTTAGGGACAGACGGGGAATATGGCTACACCTTC
CDR3aa: CASSLGTDGEYGYTF

j_gene: TRBJ1-5
v_gene: TRBV7-8
abundance: NA
d_gene: TRBD1
CDR3nt: TGTGCCAGCAGCCTCGGACAGGGGTATCCTCCCGATAGCAATCAGCCCCAGCATTTT
CDR3aa: CASSLGQGYPPDSNQPQHF

j_gene: TRBJ1-1
v_gene: TRBV29-1
abundance: NA
d_gene: NA
CDR3nt: TGCAGCGCCGGGGGGCCCCTGAACACTGAAGCTTTCTTT
CDR3aa: CSAGGPLNTEAFF

j_gene: TRBJ2-6
v_gene: TRBV27
abundance: few
d_gene: NA
CDR3nt: TGTGCCAGCAGTTTAGCGGGGTCCGGGGCCAACGTCCTGACTTTC
CDR3aa: CASSLAGSGANVLTF

j_gene: TRBJ2-7
v_gene: TRBV7-9
abundance: NA
d_gene: TRBD2
CDR3nt: TGTGCCAGCAGCTTAGTAGGAACTAGCGGGGTCTATTCCTACGAGCAGTACTTC
CDR3aa: CASSLVGTSGVYSYEQYF

j_gene: TRBJ2-3
v_gene: TRBV5-1
abundance: NA
d_gene: TRBD2
CDR3nt: TGCGCCAGCAGCTTGACACTAGCGGGATTGGATACGCAGTATTTT
CDR3aa: CASSLTLAGLDTQYF

j_gene: TRBJ2-7
v_gene: TRBV12-3/TRBV12-4
abundance: NA
d_gene: NA
CDR3nt: TGTGCCAGCAGTTTAGGTCTAGCGAGGAACGAGCAGTACTTC
CDR3aa: CASSLGLARNEQYF

j_gene: TRBJ2-3
v_gene: TRBV28
abundance: many
d_gene: NA
CDR3nt: TGTGCCAGCAGTTTAGCGACGGTTTCCACAGATACGCAGTATTTT
CDR3aa: CASSLATVSTDTQYF

j_gene: TRBJ1-6
v_gene: TRBV3-1
abundance: many
d_gene: NA
CDR3nt: TGTGCCAGCAGCCCTGGGCCGCGTAATTCACCCCTCCACTTT
CDR3aa: CASSPGPRNSPLHF

j_gene: TRBJ2-1
v_gene: TRBV20-1
abundance: NA
d_gene: TRBD2
CDR3nt: TGCAGTGTATTTGGCGGGAGGAGCTCCTACAATGAGCAGTTCTTC
CDR3aa: CSVFGGRSSYNEQFF

j_gene: TRBJ2-3
v_gene: TRBV7-9
abundance: few
d_gene: TRBD2
CDR3nt: TGTGCCAGCAGCTTCAAAAGCGGGCTAGCGGGAGGGGTGTCTAGCACAGATACGCAGTATTTT
CDR3aa: CASSFKSGLAGGVSSTDTQYF

j_gene: TRBJ2-4
v_gene: TRBV28
abundance: few
d_gene: TRBD2
CDR3nt: TGTGCCAGCAGTTTACCGAGGGGACTAGCGGCCACCTGGGCCAAAAACATTCAGTACTTC
CDR3aa: CASSLPRGLAATWAKNIQYF

j_gene: TRBJ2-5
v_gene: TRBV15
abundance: NA
d_gene: NA
CDR3nt: TGTGCCACCAGCAGAGAAGGGGGATACGAGACCCAGTACTTC
CDR3aa: CATSREGGYETQYF

j_gene: TRBJ2-3
v_gene: TRBV27
abundance: NA
d_gene: TRBD2
CDR3nt: TGTGCCAGCAGTTCCTGGACTAGCGGGAGGGAGTCCCCCACAGATACGCAGTATTTT
CDR3aa: CASSSWTSGRESPTDTQYF

j_gene: TRBJ1-2
v_gene: TRBV5-4
abundance: few
d_gene: NA
CDR3nt: TGTGCCAGCACCTCCGACCCGTACTATGGCTACACCTTC
CDR3aa: CASTSDPYYGYTF

j_gene: TRBJ2-5
v_gene: TRBV7-2
abundance: NA
d_gene: NA
CDR3nt: TGTGCCAGCAGCTTACGTTGGAGGGAGACCCAGTACTTC
CDR3aa: CASSLRWRETQYF

j_gene: TRBJ2-1
v_gene: TRBV2
abundance: NA
d_gene: TRBD1
CDR3nt: TGTGCCAGCAAGATACAGGGGAGATGGGGTGAGCAGTTCTTC
CDR3aa: CASKIQGRWGEQFF